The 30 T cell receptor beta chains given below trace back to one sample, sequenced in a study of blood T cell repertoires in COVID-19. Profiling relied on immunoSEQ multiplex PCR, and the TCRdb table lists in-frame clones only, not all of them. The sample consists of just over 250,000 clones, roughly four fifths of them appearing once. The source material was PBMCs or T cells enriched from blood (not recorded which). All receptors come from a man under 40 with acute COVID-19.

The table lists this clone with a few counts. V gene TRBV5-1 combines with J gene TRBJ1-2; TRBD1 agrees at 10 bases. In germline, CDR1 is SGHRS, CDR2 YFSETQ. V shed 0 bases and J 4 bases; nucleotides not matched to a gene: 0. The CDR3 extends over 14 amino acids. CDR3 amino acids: CASSLGTGGYGYTF. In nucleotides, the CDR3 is TGCGCCAGCAGCTTGGGGACAGGGGGCTATGGCTACACCTTC.

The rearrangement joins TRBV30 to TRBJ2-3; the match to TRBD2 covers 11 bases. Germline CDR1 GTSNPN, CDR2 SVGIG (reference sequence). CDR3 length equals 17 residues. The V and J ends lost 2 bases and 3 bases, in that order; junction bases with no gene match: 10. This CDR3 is CAWSFEVWTSGTDTQYF. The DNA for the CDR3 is TGTGCCTGGAGTTTTGAGGTCTGGACTAGCGGGACAGATACGCAGTATTTT.

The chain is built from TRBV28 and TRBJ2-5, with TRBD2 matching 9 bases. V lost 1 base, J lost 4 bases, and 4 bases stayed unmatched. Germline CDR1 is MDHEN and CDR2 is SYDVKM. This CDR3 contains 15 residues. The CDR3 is CASSLLGGGGETQYF. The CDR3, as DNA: TGTGCCAGCAGTTTATTAGGCGGGGGGGGAGAGACCCAGTACTTC.

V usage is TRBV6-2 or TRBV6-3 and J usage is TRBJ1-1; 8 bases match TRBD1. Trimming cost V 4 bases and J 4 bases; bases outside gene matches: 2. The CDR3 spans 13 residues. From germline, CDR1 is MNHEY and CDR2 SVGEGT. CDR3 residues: CASSLQGGTEAFF. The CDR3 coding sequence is TGTGCCAGCAGTTTACAGGGGGGCACTGAAGCTTTCTTT.

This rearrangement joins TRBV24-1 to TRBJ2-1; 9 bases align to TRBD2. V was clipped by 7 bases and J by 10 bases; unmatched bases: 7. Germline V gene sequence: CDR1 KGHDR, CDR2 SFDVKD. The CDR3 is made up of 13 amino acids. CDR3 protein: CATRTGTSYEQFF. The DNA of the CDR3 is TGTGCCACCAGGACCGGGACTAGCTACGAGCAGTTCTTC.

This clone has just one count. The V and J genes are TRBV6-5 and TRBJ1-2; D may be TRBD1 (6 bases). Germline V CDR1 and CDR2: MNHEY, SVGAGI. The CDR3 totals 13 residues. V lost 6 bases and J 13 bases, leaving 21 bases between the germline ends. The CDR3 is CASRKQGADDLTF. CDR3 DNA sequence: TGTGCCAGCAGAAAACAGGGCGCGGACGACCTCACCTTC.

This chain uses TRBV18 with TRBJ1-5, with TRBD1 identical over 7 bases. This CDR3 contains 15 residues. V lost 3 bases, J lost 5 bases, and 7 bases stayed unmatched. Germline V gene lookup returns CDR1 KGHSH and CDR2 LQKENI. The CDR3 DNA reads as TGTGCCAGCTCACCCGGGAACAGGGGAGATCAGCCCCAGCATTTT. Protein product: CASSPGNRGDQPQHF.

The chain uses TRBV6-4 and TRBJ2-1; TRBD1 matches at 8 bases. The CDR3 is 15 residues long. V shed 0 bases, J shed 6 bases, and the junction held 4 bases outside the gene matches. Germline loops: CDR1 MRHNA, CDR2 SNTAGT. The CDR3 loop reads CASSDSTGQGNEQFF. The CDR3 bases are TGTGCCAGCAGTGACTCGACAGGACAGGGCAATGAGCAGTTCTTC.

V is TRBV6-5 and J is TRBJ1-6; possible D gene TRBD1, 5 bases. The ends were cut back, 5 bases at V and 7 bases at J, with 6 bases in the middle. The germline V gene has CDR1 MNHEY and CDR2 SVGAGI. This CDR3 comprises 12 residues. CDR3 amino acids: CASSQGNSPLHF. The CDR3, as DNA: TGTGCCAGCAGTCAGGGAAATTCACCCCTCCACTTT.

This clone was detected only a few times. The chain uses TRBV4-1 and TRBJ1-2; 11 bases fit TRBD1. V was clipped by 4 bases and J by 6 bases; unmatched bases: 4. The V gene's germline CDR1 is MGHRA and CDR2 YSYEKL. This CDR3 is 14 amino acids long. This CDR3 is CASSPWTGGHGYTF. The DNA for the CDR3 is TGCGCCAGCAGCCCTTGGACAGGGGGCCATGGCTACACCTTC.

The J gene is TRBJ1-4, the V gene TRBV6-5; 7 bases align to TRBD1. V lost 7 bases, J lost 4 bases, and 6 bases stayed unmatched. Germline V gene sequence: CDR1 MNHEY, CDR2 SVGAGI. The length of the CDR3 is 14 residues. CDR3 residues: CASKAGQNNEKLFF. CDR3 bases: TGTGCCAGCAAGGCGGGACAGAATAATGAAAAACTGTTTTTT.

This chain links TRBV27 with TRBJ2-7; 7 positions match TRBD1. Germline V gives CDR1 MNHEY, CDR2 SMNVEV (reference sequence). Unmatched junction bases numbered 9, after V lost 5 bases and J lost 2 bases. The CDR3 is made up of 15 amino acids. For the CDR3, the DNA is TGTGCCAGCAGTCCCCGACAGGGAAGGACCTACGAGCAGTACGTC. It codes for CASSPRQGRTYEQYV.

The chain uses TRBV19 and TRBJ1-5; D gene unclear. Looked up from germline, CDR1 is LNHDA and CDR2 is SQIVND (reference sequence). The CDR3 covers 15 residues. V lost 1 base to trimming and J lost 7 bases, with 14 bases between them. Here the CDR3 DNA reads TGTGCCAGTAGTATAGGCAGGCTGGGTAGACAGCCCCAGCATTTT. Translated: CASSIGRLGRQPQHF.

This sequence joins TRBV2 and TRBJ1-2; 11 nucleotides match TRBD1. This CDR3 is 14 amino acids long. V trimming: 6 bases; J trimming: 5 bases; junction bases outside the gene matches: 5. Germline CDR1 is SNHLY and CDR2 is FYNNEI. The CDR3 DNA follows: TGTGCCAGCAGGGACAGGGGGCGCGGTTATGGCTACACCTTC. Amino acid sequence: CASRDRGRGYGYTF. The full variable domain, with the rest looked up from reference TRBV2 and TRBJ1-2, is EPEVTQTPSHQVTQMGQEVILRCVPISNHLYFYWYRQILGQKVEFLVSFYNNEISEKSEIFDDQFSVERPDGSNFTLKIRSTKLEDSAMYFCASRDRGRGYGYTFGSGTRLTVV.

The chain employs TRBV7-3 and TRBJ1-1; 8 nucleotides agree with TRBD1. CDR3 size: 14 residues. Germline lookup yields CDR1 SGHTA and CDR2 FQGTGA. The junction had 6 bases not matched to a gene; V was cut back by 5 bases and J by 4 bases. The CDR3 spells CASSLNRGSTEAFF. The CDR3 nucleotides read TGTGCCAGCAGCCTGAACAGGGGGAGCACTGAAGCTTTCTTT.

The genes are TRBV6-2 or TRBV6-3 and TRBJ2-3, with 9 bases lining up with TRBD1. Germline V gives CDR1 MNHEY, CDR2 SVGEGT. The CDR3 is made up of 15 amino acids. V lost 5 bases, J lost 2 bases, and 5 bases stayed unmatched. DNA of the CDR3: TGTGCCAGCAGTCGGACAGGGGTTAACACAGATACGCAGTATTTT. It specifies CASSRTGVNTDTQYF.

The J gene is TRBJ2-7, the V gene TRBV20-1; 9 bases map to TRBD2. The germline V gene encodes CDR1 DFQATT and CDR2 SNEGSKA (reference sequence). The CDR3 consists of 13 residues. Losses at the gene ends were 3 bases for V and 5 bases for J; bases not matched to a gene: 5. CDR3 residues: CSASIAGAHEQYV. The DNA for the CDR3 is TGCAGTGCTAGTATAGCGGGAGCCCACGAGCAGTACGTC.

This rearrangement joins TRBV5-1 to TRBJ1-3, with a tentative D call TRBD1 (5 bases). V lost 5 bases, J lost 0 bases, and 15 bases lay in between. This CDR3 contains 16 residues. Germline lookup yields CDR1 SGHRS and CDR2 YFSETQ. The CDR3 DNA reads TGCGCCAGCAGAAGTCTAGACAGTCCCTCTGGAAACACCATATATTTT. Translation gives CASRSLDSPSGNTIYF.

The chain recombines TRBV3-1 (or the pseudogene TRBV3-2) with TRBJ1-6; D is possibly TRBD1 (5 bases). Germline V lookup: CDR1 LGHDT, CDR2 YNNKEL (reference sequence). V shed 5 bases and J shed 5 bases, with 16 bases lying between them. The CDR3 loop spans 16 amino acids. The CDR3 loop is CASSARVGGNNSPLHF. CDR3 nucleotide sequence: TGTGCCAGCAGCGCCCGAGTCGGGGGGAATAATTCACCCCTCCACTTT.

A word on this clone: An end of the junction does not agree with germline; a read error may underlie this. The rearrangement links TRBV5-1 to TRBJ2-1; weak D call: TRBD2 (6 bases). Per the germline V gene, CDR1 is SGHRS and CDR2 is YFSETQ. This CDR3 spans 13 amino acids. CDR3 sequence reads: CASSKTSSNEQFF. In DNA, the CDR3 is TGTGCCAGCAGCAAGACTAGTTCCAATGAGCAGTTCTTC.

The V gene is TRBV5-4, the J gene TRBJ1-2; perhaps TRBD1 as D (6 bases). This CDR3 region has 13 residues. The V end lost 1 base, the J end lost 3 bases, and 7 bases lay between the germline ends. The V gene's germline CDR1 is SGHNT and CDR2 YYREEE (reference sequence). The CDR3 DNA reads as TGTGCCAGCAGCTTGTACAGGGACTATGGCTACACCTTC. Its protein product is CASSLYRDYGYTF.

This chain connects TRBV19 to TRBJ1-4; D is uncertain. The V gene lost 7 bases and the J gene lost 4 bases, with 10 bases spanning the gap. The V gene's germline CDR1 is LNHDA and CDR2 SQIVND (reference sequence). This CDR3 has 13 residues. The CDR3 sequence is CASTTGINEKLFF. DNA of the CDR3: TGTGCCAGTACTACGGGGATTAATGAAAAACTGTTTTTT.

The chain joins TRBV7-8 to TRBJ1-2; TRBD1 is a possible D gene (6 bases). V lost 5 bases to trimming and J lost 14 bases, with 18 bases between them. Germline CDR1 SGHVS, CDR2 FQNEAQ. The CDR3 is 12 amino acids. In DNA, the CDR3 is TGTGCCAGCAGCAAGTCAGGGGCCGAAAAGACCTTC. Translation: CASSKSGAEKTF.

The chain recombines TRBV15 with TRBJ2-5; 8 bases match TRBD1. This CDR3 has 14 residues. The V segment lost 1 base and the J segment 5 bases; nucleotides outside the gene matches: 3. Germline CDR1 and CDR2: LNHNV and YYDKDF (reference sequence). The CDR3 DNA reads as TGTGCCACCAGCAGAGGACAGGGGTATGAGACCCAGTACTTC. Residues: CATSRGQGYETQYF.

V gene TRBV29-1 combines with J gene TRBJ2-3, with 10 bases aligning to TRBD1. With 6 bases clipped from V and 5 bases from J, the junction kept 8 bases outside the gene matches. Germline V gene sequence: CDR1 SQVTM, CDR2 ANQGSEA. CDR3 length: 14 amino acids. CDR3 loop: CSVAGQGKRDTQYF. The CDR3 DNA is TGCAGCGTCGCGGGACAGGGGAAGAGAGATACGCAGTATTTT.

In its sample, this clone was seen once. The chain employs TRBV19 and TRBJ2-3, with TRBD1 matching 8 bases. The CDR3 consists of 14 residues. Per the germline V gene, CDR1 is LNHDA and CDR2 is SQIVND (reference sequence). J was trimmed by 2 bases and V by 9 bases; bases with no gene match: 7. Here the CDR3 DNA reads TGTGCCAGCAAAGGGACAGGAGACACAGATACGCAGTATTTT. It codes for CASKGTGDTDTQYF.

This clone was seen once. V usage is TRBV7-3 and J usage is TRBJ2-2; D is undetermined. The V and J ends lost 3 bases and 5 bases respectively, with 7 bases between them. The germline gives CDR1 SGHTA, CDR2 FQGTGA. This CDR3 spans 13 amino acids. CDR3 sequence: CASSFDGTGELFF. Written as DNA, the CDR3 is TGTGCCAGCAGCTTTGACGGGACCGGGGAGCTGTTTTTT.

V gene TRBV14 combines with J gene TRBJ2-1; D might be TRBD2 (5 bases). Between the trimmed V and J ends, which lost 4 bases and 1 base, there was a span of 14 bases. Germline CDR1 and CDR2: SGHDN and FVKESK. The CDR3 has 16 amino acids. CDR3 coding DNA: TGTGCCAGCAGCCCAGCCGGGGTGGTGTCCTACAATGAGCAGTTCTTC. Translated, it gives CASSPAGVVSYNEQFF.

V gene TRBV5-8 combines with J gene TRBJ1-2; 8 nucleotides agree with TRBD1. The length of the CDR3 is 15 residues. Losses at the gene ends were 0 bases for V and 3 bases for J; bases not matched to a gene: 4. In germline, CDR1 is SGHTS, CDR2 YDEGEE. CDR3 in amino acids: CASSLAPTGDYGYTF. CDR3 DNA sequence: TGTGCCAGCAGCTTGGCCCCGACAGGGGACTATGGCTACACCTTC. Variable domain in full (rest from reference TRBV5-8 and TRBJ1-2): EAGVTQSPTHLIKTRGQQATLRCSPISGHTSVYWYQQALGLGLQFLLWYDEGEERNRGNFPPRFSGRQFPNYSSELNVNALELEDSALYLCASSLAPTGDYGYTFGSGTRLTVV.

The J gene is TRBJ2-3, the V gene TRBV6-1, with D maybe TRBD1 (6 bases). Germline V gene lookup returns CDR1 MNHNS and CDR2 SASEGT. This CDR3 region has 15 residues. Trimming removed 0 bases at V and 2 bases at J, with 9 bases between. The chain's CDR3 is CASSEARQATDTQYF. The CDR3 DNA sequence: TGTGCCAGCAGTGAAGCCAGACAGGCCACAGATACGCAGTATTTT.